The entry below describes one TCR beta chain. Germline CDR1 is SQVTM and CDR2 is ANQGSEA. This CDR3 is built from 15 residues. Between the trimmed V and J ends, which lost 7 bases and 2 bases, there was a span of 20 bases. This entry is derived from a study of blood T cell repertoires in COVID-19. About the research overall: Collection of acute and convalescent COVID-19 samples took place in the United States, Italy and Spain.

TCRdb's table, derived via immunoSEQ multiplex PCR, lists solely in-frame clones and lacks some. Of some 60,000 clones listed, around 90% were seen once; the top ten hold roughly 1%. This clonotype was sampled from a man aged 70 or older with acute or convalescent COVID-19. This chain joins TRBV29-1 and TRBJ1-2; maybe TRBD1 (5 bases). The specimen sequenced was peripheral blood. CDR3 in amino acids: CSARAQGTINYGYTF. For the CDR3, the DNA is TGCAGCGCCAGAGCTCAGGGAACCATCAACTATGGCTACACCTTC.